The 16 T cell receptor beta chains in this list originate from one sample, sequenced in a study of cytomegalovirus exposure and HLA in healthy donors. Some clones are missing from TCRdb's copy, which holds only in-frame ones; the method was immunoSEQ multiplex PCR. The sample has fewer than 150,000 clones; about 91% are singletons. The source material was PBMCs. Source of these receptors: a woman under 30 in good health and CMV-seropositive.

The chain couples TRBV6-6 to TRBJ2-7, with 9 bases aligning to TRBD2. The V segment lost 8 bases and the J segment 3 bases; nucleotides outside the gene matches: 8. The CDR3 runs to 14 residues. The germline CDR1 and CDR2 sequences are MNHNY and SVGAGI (reference sequence). The CDR3 DNA is TGTGCCAGCTTACCTAGCGGGAAGGTCTACGAGCAGTACTTC. This codes for CASLPSGKVYEQYF.

This chain's CDR3 is CASSITGTLIYNEQFF. DNA of the CDR3: TGTGCCAGTAGTATAACAGGGACCCTAATCTACAATGAGCAGTTCTTC. The chain carries TRBV19 and TRBJ2-1; maybe TRBD1 (6 bases). The CDR3 contains 16 residues. The V end was cut by 2 bases, the J end by 3 bases, with 14 bases between. Germline CDR1 LNHDA, CDR2 SQIVND (reference sequence).

The chain uses TRBV6-5 and TRBJ2-7; D is perhaps TRBD1 (5 bases). Trimming took 5 bases from V and 4 from J, leaving 15 bases between them. This CDR3 region has 14 residues. The V gene's germline CDR1 is MNHEY and CDR2 SVGAGI. CDR3 DNA: TGTGCCAGCAGTCCTCAGGGTCTCCTGTACGAGCAGTACTTC. Protein sequence: CASSPQGLLYEQYF.

This clone came up a few times. The V gene is TRBV6-4, the J gene TRBJ2-1; the match to TRBD1 covers 8 bases. Germline V gene sequence: CDR1 MRHNA, CDR2 SNTAGT. V shed 6 bases, J shed 8 bases, and the junction held 9 bases outside the gene matches. There are 14 residues in the CDR3. The CDR3 nucleotides read TGTGCCAGCAGCCCCCACGACAGGGGCCATGAGCAGTTCTTC. Translation: CASSPHDRGHEQFF.

This clone has ten or more counts. The chain is built from TRBV7-8 and TRBJ1-1, with 7 nucleotides matching TRBD1. Germline CDR1 and CDR2: SGHVS and FQNEAQ. The CDR3 is 13 residues long. V dropped 6 bases and J dropped 7; count of bases not matched to a gene: 8. CDR3 sequence reads: CASSKRGLGEAFF. The CDR3 DNA follows: TGTGCCAGCAGTAAAAGGGGGCTAGGTGAAGCTTTCTTT.

The chain's CDR3 is CASSGGGAANEQFF. The CDR3 DNA is TGTGCCAGCAGCGGCGGGGGGGCGGCAAATGAGCAGTTCTTC. This chain joins TRBV6-4 and TRBJ2-1, with TRBD2 matching over 9 bases. The J segment lost 7 bases and the V segment lost 6 bases, leaving 7 bases of the junction unmatched. Germline V gives CDR1 MRHNA, CDR2 SNTAGT. The CDR3 covers 14 residues.

This chain joins TRBV7-9 and TRBJ1-5; TRBD1 matches at 8 bases. CDR1 is SEHNR, CDR2 FQNEAQ, per germline (reference sequence). The CDR3 runs to 18 residues. The ends lost 7 bases at V and 0 bases at J; junction bases unmatched: 14. CDR3 in amino acids: CASNSAGRGPSSNQPQHF. In DNA, the CDR3 is TGTGCCAGCAACTCCGCGGGCAGGGGGCCGTCTAGCAATCAGCCCCAGCATTTT.

The genes are TRBV7-6 and TRBJ2-1; TRBD2 aligns across 10 bases. The CDR3 has 17 residues. J was trimmed by 5 bases and V by 2 bases; bases with no gene match: 9. In germline, CDR1 is SGHVS, CDR2 FNYEAQ. CDR3 nucleotide sequence: TGTGCCAGCAGCTTAAGGCTAGCGGGAGCGAGAAACAATGAGCAGTTCTTC. Translating it yields CASSLRLAGARNNEQFF.

The table lists this clone with a count of one. This sequence joins TRBV30 and TRBJ1-4; D is undetermined. The V end lost 0 bases, the J end lost 5 bases, and 10 bases lay between the germline ends. CDR1 GTSNPN and CDR2 SVGIG come from the germline V gene (reference sequence). This CDR3 spans 14 amino acids. The CDR3 is CAWSVPPGNEKLFF. DNA of the CDR3: TGTGCCTGGAGTGTACCGCCGGGAAATGAAAAACTGTTTTTT.

V gene TRBV10-1 combines with J gene TRBJ2-3, with 7 bases identical to TRBD1. The CDR3 loop spans 15 amino acids. J gave up 0 bases and V 3 bases, and 3 bases lay outside the gene matches. Germline CDR1 reads WNHNN; CDR2 reads SYGVQD (reference sequence). The CDR3: CASSDPGGSTDTQYF. The CDR3 bases are TGCGCCAGCAGTGACCCAGGGGGAAGCACAGATACGCAGTATTTT.

The rearrangement links TRBV27 to TRBJ2-2, with D tentatively TRBD2 (7 bases). V was cut by 11 bases and J by 5 bases, with 18 bases left in between. Germline V gene data show CDR1 as MNHEY and CDR2 as SMNVEV (reference sequence). The CDR3 is 14 residues long. The CDR3 DNA sequence: TGTGCCGCTGGGGGCGGGAGATGGACCGGGGAGCTGTTTTTT. This gives the protein CAAGGGRWTGELFF.

The chain carries TRBV5-4 and TRBJ2-2; D gene ambiguous. CDR1 is SGHNT and CDR2 is YYREEE in the germline V gene (reference sequence). There are 16 residues in the CDR3. The V gene lost 5 bases and the J gene lost 1 base, with 15 bases spanning the gap. The CDR3 loop is CASSPPPTKNTGELFF. In DNA form, the CDR3 reads TGTGCCAGCAGTCCACCCCCTACTAAGAACACCGGGGAGCTGTTTTTT.

The chain has TRBV15 and TRBJ1-5; D uncertain. The CDR3 consists of 14 residues. V was cut by 0 bases and J by 2 bases, with 5 bases left in between. Germline assignment: CDR1 LNHNV and CDR2 YYDKDF (reference sequence). Here the CDR3 DNA reads TGTGCCACCAGCAGAGATCGGGGCAATCAGCCCCAGCATTTT. It yields the protein CATSRDRGNQPQHF.

This clone was seen once. The chain couples TRBV28 to TRBJ1-5, with 7 nucleotides matching TRBD1. Germline loops: CDR1 MDHEN, CDR2 SYDVKM. J was trimmed by 3 bases and V by 8 bases; bases with no gene match: 10. This CDR3 is built from 15 residues. The chain's CDR3 is CASRRQGRYNQPQHF. The CDR3 coding sequence is TGTGCCAGCCGACGACAGGGACGGTACAATCAGCCCCAGCATTTT.

This clone has just a few counts. The V gene is TRBV18, the J gene TRBJ2-7, with a weak D call TRBD2 (6 bases). The CDR3 spans 15 residues. V lost 0 bases, J lost 3 bases, and 12 bases lay in between. Germline CDR1 KGHSH, CDR2 LQKENI. DNA of the CDR3: TGTGCCAGCTCACCACCGTCAAGGGGAGGCTACGAGCAGTACTTC. Translation: CASSPPSRGGYEQYF.

The chain uses TRBV2 and TRBJ1-1, with a tentative D call TRBD1 (6 bases). Germline loops: CDR1 SNHLY, CDR2 FYNNEI. V was shortened by 7 bases and J by 2 bases, with 11 bases between the two germline ends. The length of the CDR3 is 13 residues. CDR3 protein: CASTGQSNTEAFF. DNA for the CDR3: TGTGCCAGCACAGGACAGTCTAACACTGAAGCTTTCTTT. Filled out from reference TRBV2 and TRBJ1-1, the complete variable domain reads EPEVTQTPSHQVTQMGQEVILRCVPISNHLYFYWYRQILGQKVEFLVSFYNNEISEKSEIFDDQFSVERPDGSNFTLKIRSTKLEDSAMYFCASTGQSNTEAFFGQGTRLTVV.